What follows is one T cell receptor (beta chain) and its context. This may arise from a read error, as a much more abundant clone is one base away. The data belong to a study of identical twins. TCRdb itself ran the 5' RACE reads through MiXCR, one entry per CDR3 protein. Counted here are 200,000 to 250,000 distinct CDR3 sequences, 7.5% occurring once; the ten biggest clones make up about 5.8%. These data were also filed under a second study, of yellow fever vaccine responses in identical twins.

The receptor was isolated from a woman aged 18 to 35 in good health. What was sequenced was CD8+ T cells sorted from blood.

In DNA form, the CDR3 reads TGCTGTGCTAGAGATCCCGTGGGAGTAGGACTCACCGGGGAGCTGTTTTTT. Translation gives CCARDPVGVGLTGELFF. The chain combines TRBV20-1 with TRBJ2-2; the D gene is possibly TRBD2 (5 bases). The CDR3 sequence is 17 residues long. Germline-derived CDR1 and CDR2 are DFQATT and SNEGSKA (reference sequence).